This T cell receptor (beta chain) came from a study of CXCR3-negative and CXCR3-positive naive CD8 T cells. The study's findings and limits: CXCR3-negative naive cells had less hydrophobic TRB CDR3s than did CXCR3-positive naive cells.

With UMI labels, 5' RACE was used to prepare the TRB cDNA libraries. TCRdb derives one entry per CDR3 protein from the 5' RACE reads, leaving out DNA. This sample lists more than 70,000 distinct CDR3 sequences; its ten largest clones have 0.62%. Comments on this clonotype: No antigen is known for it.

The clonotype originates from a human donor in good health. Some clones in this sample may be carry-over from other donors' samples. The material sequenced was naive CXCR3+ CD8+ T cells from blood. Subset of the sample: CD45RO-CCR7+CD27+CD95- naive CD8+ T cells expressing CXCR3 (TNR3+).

The CDR3: CAWKLDPETQYF. The V call is TRBV30, the J call TRBJ2-5. This CDR3 has 12 amino acids. Germline-derived CDR1 and CDR2 are GTSNPN and SVGIG (reference sequence).